Presented here are 7 T cell receptor beta chains from one specimen sequenced in a study of blood T cell repertoires in COVID-19. This table comes from immunoSEQ multiplex PCR, and its TCRdb copy is limited to in-frame clones, with some not included. The table has approximately 180,000 clones, about 88% seen once. Sample: PBMCs or T cells enriched from blood (not recorded which). All receptors come from a woman in her thirties or forties with acute COVID-19.

The V gene is TRBV27, the J gene TRBJ1-6; D unresolved. There are 14 residues in the CDR3. The germline gives CDR1 MNHEY, CDR2 SMNVEV (reference sequence). The V end was cut by 6 bases, the J end by 4 bases, with 10 bases between. Written as DNA, the CDR3 is TGTGCCAGCAGAGTAGGCGGGTATAATTCACCCCTCCACTTT. It codes for CASRVGGYNSPLHF.

The genes are TRBV28 and TRBJ2-1; D might be TRBD1 (6 bases). CDR3 length: 16 amino acids. V was shortened by 5 bases and J by 5 bases, with 19 bases between the two germline ends. Germline CDR1 and CDR2: MDHEN and SYDVKM. Here the CDR3 reads CASSHTGSIIDNEQFF. CDR3 sequence (DNA): TGTGCCAGCAGTCATACAGGGTCCATCATAGACAATGAGCAGTTCTTC.

As concerns this clone: One junction end disagrees with the germline gene, perhaps due to a read error. The chain joins TRBV7-2 to TRBJ1-4; no firm D call. This CDR3 is 14 amino acids long. CDR1 is SGHTA, CDR2 FQGNSA, per germline. The CDR3 bases are TGTGCCAGCAGCCTAGCCGTCCCTAATGAAAAACTGTTTTTT. Translated: CASSLAVPNEKLFF.

The CDR3 loop is CARRTSGRTGELFF. The DNA for the CDR3 is TGTGCCAGAAGGACTAGCGGGAGGACCGGGGAGCTGTTTTTT. The rearrangement joins TRBV19 to TRBJ2-2; 14 bases align to TRBD2. Germline loops: CDR1 LNHDA, CDR2 SQIVND (reference sequence). CDR3 length: 14 residues. V gave up 9 bases and J gave up 5 bases; unmatched junction bases: 2.

The chain joins TRBV29-1 to TRBJ1-4; tentative D call: TRBD1 (6 bases). The V gene lost 6 bases and the J gene lost 5 bases, with 16 bases spanning the gap. Looked up from germline, CDR1 is SQVTM and CDR2 is ANQGSEA. This CDR3 has 14 residues. CDR3 in amino acids: CSVGGGQQNEKLFF. CDR3 bases: TGCAGCGTGGGAGGGGGACAACAAAATGAAAAACTGTTTTTT.

The chain carries TRBV7-9 and TRBJ2-3, with a tentative D call TRBD1 (6 bases). Germline V gene sequence: CDR1 SEHNR, CDR2 FQNEAQ (reference sequence). This CDR3 comprises 12 residues. V lost 4 bases to trimming and J lost 8 bases, with 10 bases between them. This chain's CDR3 is CASSSSRGTQYF. CDR3 in DNA: TGTGCCAGCAGCTCCAGCAGGGGTACGCAGTATTTT.

The J gene is TRBJ2-7, the V gene TRBV11-2; maybe TRBD1 (6 bases). V was clipped by 3 bases and J by 0 bases, with 18 bases between them. From germline, CDR1 is SGHAT and CDR2 FQNNGV. The CDR3 is 17 amino acids. The CDR3 sequence is CASSLPGTKPSSYEQYF. The DNA for the CDR3 is TGTGCCAGCAGCTTGCCCGGGACAAAACCGAGCTCCTACGAGCAGTACTTC.